The sequence of this TCR beta chain was determined in a study of T cell responses to AZD1222 COVID-19 vaccine. Study-level points and caveats: In a largely white British group with more females than males, clonal diversity was possibly underestimated.

The V gene's germline CDR1 is MNHEY and CDR2 SVGAGI. Trimming cost V 7 bases and J 5 bases; bases outside gene matches: 9. The CDR3 is made up of 14 amino acids. Sequencing used immunoSEQ multiplex PCR; TCRdb keeps in-frame clones, though not all of them. In the table there are around 130,000 clones, nearly 95% of which are singletons. Of note for this clone: Its antigen remains unknown.

This receptor was obtained from an adult in good health. The sequencing used peripheral blood, collected on day 0 of AZD1222 vaccination. The chain links TRBV6-5 to TRBJ2-7, with 9 bases identical to TRBD1. CDR3 DNA: TGTGCCAGCAAAGATAGGACAGGGGTAAACGAGCAGTACTTC. Amino acid sequence: CASKDRTGVNEQYF.